The next 25 T cell receptor beta chains were all read from a single sample in a study of technical replicates of blood from a handful of donors. The repertoire was sequenced with immunoSEQ multiplex PCR; TCRdb's copy has only in-frame clones and lacks some. The sample carries 10,000 to 15,000 clones, around 79% recorded once. Sequenced: PBMCs. Receptor source: a human donor in good health.

The chain employs TRBV18 and TRBJ1-5, with a possible D match to TRBD1 (5 bases). The CDR3 runs to 14 residues. CDR1 is KGHSH, CDR2 LQKENI, per germline. Trimming pared 6 bases from V and 3 bases from J, leaving 12 bases between. DNA of the CDR3: TGTGCCAGCTCCCCGGGGGTTTCCAATCAGCCCCAGCATTTT. Translated: CASSPGVSNQPQHF. The entire variable domain, with the rest obtained from reference TRBV18 and TRBJ1-5, is as follows: NAGVMQNPRHLVRRRGQEARLRCSPMKGHSHVYWYRQLPEEGLKFMVYLQKENIIDESGMPKERFSAEFPKEGPSILRIQQVVRGDSAAYFCASSPGVSNQPQHFGDGTRLSIL.

The genes are TRBV2 and TRBJ2-3; TRBD1 might be the D (5 bases). The CDR3 runs to 13 residues. V dropped 7 bases and J dropped 0 bases, with 8 bases sitting between them. Germline CDR1 is SNHLY and CDR2 is FYNNEI. Here the CDR3 reads CASMRTSTDTQYF. Written as DNA, the CDR3 is TGTGCCAGCATGAGGACAAGCACAGATACGCAGTATTTT.

V gene TRBV6-6 combines with J gene TRBJ2-3, with a weak D call TRBD1 (5 bases). From germline, CDR1 is MNHNY and CDR2 SVGAGI (reference sequence). Trimming shortened V by 7 bases and J by 2 bases, and 13 bases separated the two germline ends. This CDR3 contains 14 residues. The CDR3 loop reads CASTPQVPTDTQYF. CDR3 sequence (DNA): TGTGCCAGCACCCCACAGGTTCCCACAGATACGCAGTATTTT.

The chain is built from TRBV10-1 and TRBJ2-1; 7 bases match TRBD2. The germline CDR1 and CDR2 sequences are WNHNN and SYGVQD (reference sequence). The J segment lost 3 bases and the V segment lost 2 bases, leaving 4 bases of the junction unmatched. The CDR3 loop spans 15 amino acids. The CDR3, as DNA: TGCGCCAGCAGTGAGGCGGGAGCGGACTACAATGAGCAGTTCTTC. It yields the protein CASSEAGADYNEQFF.

The gene calls are TRBV19 and TRBJ1-2; the D gene is possibly TRBD1 (6 bases). Germline-derived CDR1 and CDR2 are LNHDA and SQIVND (reference sequence). The CDR3 runs 15 residues. V shed 4 bases and J shed 4 bases, with 16 bases lying between them. CDR3 DNA: TGTGCCAGTAGTACGAACAGGGAGTTGGGCTATGGCTACACCTTC. Its protein is CASSTNRELGYGYTF.

This clone appeared a few times. The chain combines TRBV11-2 with TRBJ1-3; D is possibly TRBD1 (5 bases). The V end was cut by 2 bases, the J end by 0 bases, with 5 bases between. The germline CDR1 and CDR2 sequences are SGHAT and FQNNGV. The CDR3 extends over 14 amino acids. The CDR3 coding sequence is TGTGCCAGCAGCTTACAGGGCTCTGGAAACACCATATATTTT. It specifies CASSLQGSGNTIYF.

The rearrangement links TRBV6-5 to TRBJ1-1; TRBD1 might be the D (5 bases). The CDR3 spans 14 residues. The germline V gene has CDR1 MNHEY and CDR2 SVGAGI. Trimming took 2 bases from V and 6 from J, leaving 13 bases between them. CDR3 coding DNA: TGTGCCAGCAGTTACGGGGCCCGGAGCCCTGAAGCTTTCTTT. This codes for CASSYGARSPEAFF.

This clone has more than one count but fewer than ten. V usage is TRBV14 and J usage is TRBJ1-2, with 8 bases that match TRBD1. Trimming at V came to 4 bases and at J to 2 bases, leaving 6 bases not matched to a gene. The germline gives CDR1 SGHDN, CDR2 FVKESK. There are 15 residues in the CDR3. The CDR3 bases are TGTGCCAGCAGCCGCCACAGGGGGGGAAACTATGGCTACACCTTC. Amino acid sequence: CASSRHRGGNYGYTF.

This chain joins TRBV27 and TRBJ2-2; a possible D gene is TRBD2 (5 bases). Trimming took off 8 bases at V and 0 bases at J, with 16 bases between the two ends. CDR3 length: 16 amino acids. The germline gives CDR1 MNHEY, CDR2 SMNVEV (reference sequence). The CDR3 nucleotides are TGTGCCAGCGGGCGGACTCGACCCACGAACACCGGGGAGCTGTTTTTT. This sequence encodes CASGRTRPTNTGELFF.

The rearrangement links TRBV30 to TRBJ1-1; TRBD1 matches 8 bases. The CDR3 sequence is 13 residues long. Germline CDR1 reads GTSNPN; CDR2 reads SVGIG (reference sequence). The junction had 4 bases not matched to a gene; V was cut back by 1 base and J by 6 bases. CDR3: CAWSGTGLPEAFF. In DNA, the CDR3 is TGTGCCTGGAGTGGGACAGGGTTGCCTGAAGCTTTCTTT.

The genes are TRBV15 and TRBJ2-7; maybe TRBD1 (6 bases). V was cut by 5 bases and J by 1 base, with 12 bases left in between. Germline loops: CDR1 LNHNV, CDR2 YYDKDF (reference sequence). The CDR3 has 14 amino acids. CDR3 sequence: CATSPRQESYEQYF. The CDR3 region has the DNA TGTGCCACCAGCCCTCGACAGGAATCCTACGAGCAGTACTTC.

V usage is TRBV15 and J usage is TRBJ1-5, with a possible D match to TRBD1 (6 bases). Trimming removed 0 bases from V and 0 bases from J, with 15 bases in between. In germline, CDR1 is LNHNV, CDR2 YYDKDF (reference sequence). CDR3 size: 18 residues. CDR3 DNA sequence: TGTGCCACCAGCAGAGATCCAGGGGTCCCCTATAGCAATCAGCCCCAGCATTTT. Translated: CATSRDPGVPYSNQPQHF. The full variable domain, in which reference TRBV15 and TRBJ1-5 provide the parts outside the CDR3, is DAMVIQNPRYQVTQFGKPVTLSCSQTLNHNVMYWYQQKSSQAPKLLFHYYDKDFNNEADTPDNFQSRRPNTSFCFLDIRSPGLGDTAMYLCATSRDPGVPYSNQPQHFGDGTRLSIL.

V gene TRBV5-4 combines with J gene TRBJ1-2, with D perhaps matching TRBD1 (6 bases). From germline, CDR1 is SGHNT and CDR2 YYREEE (reference sequence). The ends were cut back, 5 bases at V and 8 bases at J, with 16 bases in the middle. The CDR3 extends over 13 amino acids. CDR3 nucleotides: TGTGCCAGCAGTTGGGACAAGACTATCGGCTACACCTTC. This codes for CASSWDKTIGYTF. Filled out from reference TRBV5-4 and TRBJ1-2, the complete variable domain reads ETGVTQSPTHLIKTRGQQVTLRCSSQSGHNTVSWYQQALGQGPQFIFQYYREEENGRGNFPPRFSGLQFPNYSSELNVNALELDDSALYLCASSWDKTIGYTFGSGTRLTVV.

This clone was counted only a few times. The genes are TRBV6-5 and TRBJ1-4; D gene unclear. This CDR3 spans 14 amino acids. Trimming stripped 0 bases from V and 6 bases from J, with 8 bases between. Germline-derived CDR1 and CDR2 are MNHEY and SVGAGI. The chain's CDR3 is CASSYSQLDEKLFF. The CDR3 DNA reads TGTGCCAGCAGTTACTCCCAACTCGATGAAAAACTGTTTTTT.

The chain joins TRBV7-9 to TRBJ1-5, with TRBD1 matching 8 bases. J was trimmed by 0 bases and V by 3 bases; bases with no gene match: 7. CDR1 SEHNR and CDR2 FQNEAQ come from the germline V gene (reference sequence). The CDR3 totals 17 residues. The CDR3: CASSLDRAGYSNQPQHF. Here the CDR3 DNA reads TGTGCCAGCAGCTTGGACAGGGCAGGGTATAGCAATCAGCCCCAGCATTTT.

The V and J genes are TRBV29-1 and TRBJ2-5; weak D call: TRBD1 (5 bases). Germline values: CDR1 SQVTM, CDR2 ANQGSEA. This CDR3 has 12 residues. V lost 6 bases to trimming and J lost 4 bases, with 12 bases between them. CDR3 residues: CSVQGVAETQYF. The CDR3 DNA sequence: TGCAGCGTCCAAGGGGTGGCAGAGACCCAGTACTTC.

The rearrangement uses TRBV5-1 and TRBJ2-7, with D maybe TRBD1 (6 bases). The V end was cut by 0 bases, the J end by 6 bases, with 16 bases between. The germline V gene has CDR1 SGHRS and CDR2 YFSETQ. CDR3 length: 15 residues. This CDR3 is CASSLGGRGTGEQYF. CDR3 sequence (DNA): TGCGCCAGCAGCTTGGGGGGGCGCGGAACTGGCGAGCAGTACTTC. The whole variable domain, remainder taken from reference TRBV5-1 and TRBJ2-7, is KAGVTQTPRYLIKTRGQQVTLSCSPISGHRSVSWYQQTPGQGLQFLFEYFSETQRNKGNFPGRFSGRQFSNSRSEMNVSTLELGDSALYLCASSLGGRGTGEQYFGPGTRLTVT.

The genes are TRBV30 and TRBJ2-2, with a tentative D call TRBD2 (5 bases). The germline gives CDR1 GTSNPN, CDR2 SVGIG (reference sequence). Trimming took off 3 bases at V and 1 base at J, with 12 bases between the two ends. The CDR3 is made up of 15 amino acids. In DNA, the CDR3 is TGTGCCTGGAGATTGTGGGAGAAGAACACCGGGGAGCTGTTTTTT. This gives the protein CAWRLWEKNTGELFF.

The chain couples TRBV7-8 to TRBJ2-4; tentative D call: TRBD1 (6 bases). This CDR3 spans 18 amino acids. CDR1 SGHVS and CDR2 FQNEAQ come from the germline V gene. The V end was cut by 5 bases, the J end by 0 bases, with 20 bases between. The CDR3 nucleotides are TGTGCCAGCAGCCCGAAGGGGGTGACAGCCCTAGCCAAAAACATTCAGTACTTC. This translates into CASSPKGVTALAKNIQYF.

The chain uses TRBV30 and TRBJ2-2, with a tentative D call TRBD1 (5 bases). The CDR3 has 16 residues. V dropped 2 bases and J dropped 4 bases, with 17 bases sitting between them. The germline V gene encodes CDR1 GTSNPN and CDR2 SVGIG (reference sequence). CDR3 sequence reads: CAWSLWDGRATGELFF. In DNA, the CDR3 is TGTGCCTGGAGTTTATGGGATGGCAGGGCCACCGGGGAGCTGTTTTTT.

The rearrangement joins TRBV19 to TRBJ2-1, with 10 positions matching TRBD2. The CDR3 is made up of 15 amino acids. V lost 3 bases, J lost 3 bases, and 2 bases stayed unmatched. Germline V lookup: CDR1 LNHDA, CDR2 SQIVND (reference sequence). The CDR3 spells CASSMGTSVYNEQFF. The DNA of the CDR3 is TGTGCCAGTAGTATGGGGACTAGCGTCTACAATGAGCAGTTCTTC.

CDR3 region: CASRSREPYEQYF. The CDR3 DNA is TGTGCCAGTAGGTCAAGGGAGCCGTACGAGCAGTACTTC. This rearrangement joins TRBV19 to TRBJ2-7; possible D gene TRBD2, 5 bases. This CDR3 region has 13 residues. The germline V and J ends were trimmed by 6 bases and 4 bases, with 13 bases remaining between them. Germline V gene sequence: CDR1 LNHDA, CDR2 SQIVND (reference sequence).

The chain employs TRBV20-1 and TRBJ2-3; D remains ambiguous. Trimming stripped 2 bases from V and 5 bases from J, with 2 bases between. This CDR3 is built from 10 residues. Germline CDR1 reads DFQATT; CDR2 reads SNEGSKA (reference sequence). CDR3 nucleotides: TGCAGTGCTAGACTAGATACGCAGTATTTT. Translating it yields CSARLDTQYF.

Only a few counts were recorded for this clone. V and J are TRBV7-9 and TRBJ2-2; TRBD2 might be the D (6 bases). The CDR3 is 16 residues long. Germline CDR1 SEHNR, CDR2 FQNEAQ (reference sequence). Between the trimmed V and J ends, which lost 7 bases and 0 bases, there was a span of 15 bases. The CDR3 here is CASNPLADANTGELFF. The CDR3 DNA sequence: TGTGCCAGCAACCCCTTAGCGGATGCGAACACCGGGGAGCTGTTTTTT.

The V call is TRBV9, the J call TRBJ2-1; TRBD2 matches 12 bases. The CDR3 is 17 amino acids. The V gene's germline CDR1 is SGDLS and CDR2 YYNGEE. The V segment lost 0 bases and the J segment 0 bases; nucleotides outside the gene matches: 1. The chain's CDR3 is CASSVGLAGASYNEQFF. The CDR3 coding sequence is TGTGCCAGCAGCGTAGGACTAGCGGGAGCCTCCTACAATGAGCAGTTCTTC.